This entry lists 16 T cell receptor beta chains sequenced from one sample in a study of blood T cell repertoires in COVID-19. The repertoire was sequenced with immunoSEQ multiplex PCR; TCRdb's copy has only in-frame clones and lacks some. The table records 200,000 to 250,000 clones, around four fifths of them present only once. The sequenced sample consisted of peripheral blood. These receptors were taken from an elderly woman with active or convalescent COVID-19.

The chain links TRBV30 to TRBJ1-5, with 8 bases fitting TRBD1. Germline trimming cut 3 bases from V and 6 bases from J; bases unmatched to any gene: 4. The CDR3 loop spans 13 amino acids. Per germline, CDR1 GTSNPN and CDR2 SVGIG (reference sequence). CDR3 loop: CAWRADRAQPQHF. For the CDR3, the DNA is TGTGCCTGGAGGGCGGACAGGGCTCAGCCCCAGCATTTT.

The V and J genes are TRBV6-2 or TRBV6-3 and TRBJ1-1; 11 nucleotides align to TRBD1. With 4 bases clipped from V and 4 bases from J, the junction kept 5 bases outside the gene matches. This CDR3 has 15 amino acids. CDR1 is MNHEY, CDR2 SVGEGT, per germline. The CDR3 loop reads CASSSTGTGGTEAFF. DNA of the CDR3: TGTGCCAGCAGTTCCACCGGGACAGGGGGCACTGAAGCTTTCTTT.

The chain has TRBV29-1 and TRBJ2-7; 10 nucleotides agree with TRBD2. Germline V gene sequence: CDR1 SQVTM, CDR2 ANQGSEA. This CDR3 contains 13 residues. V was pared by 4 bases and J by 2 bases, with 2 bases of the junction left unmatched. The CDR3 reads CSVASGSAYEQYF. DNA for the CDR3: TGCAGCGTTGCTAGCGGGAGTGCCTACGAGCAGTACTTC.

Only a few counts were recorded for this clone. The chain combines TRBV5-6 with TRBJ2-5; tentatively, D is TRBD1 (5 bases). The CDR3 loop spans 14 amino acids. V was clipped by 1 base and J by 7 bases, with 14 bases between them. From germline, CDR1 is SGHDT and CDR2 YYEEEE. CDR3: CASSLRQGLRTQYF. The CDR3 DNA reads TGTGCCAGCAGCTTGCGTCAGGGTCTAAGGACCCAGTACTTC.

The chain employs TRBV11-3 and TRBJ2-3, with 8 bases fitting TRBD1. The CDR3 runs 18 residues. The V segment lost 2 bases and the J segment 4 bases; nucleotides outside the gene matches: 14. Germline values: CDR1 SGHNT, CDR2 YENEEA. The CDR3 DNA follows: TGTGCCAGCAGCTTATCCCCCCGACAGGGGATGGGGTCAGATACGCAGTATTTT. The encoded protein is CASSLSPRQGMGSDTQYF.

The CDR3 nucleotides are TGTGCCAGCAGCTTGGCTTTCGATCAGCCCCAGCATTTT. It specifies CASSLAFDQPQHF. The chain carries TRBV11-2 and TRBJ1-5, with D unresolved. V lost 3 bases to trimming and J lost 5 bases, with 8 bases between them. From germline, CDR1 is SGHAT and CDR2 FQNNGV. This CDR3 contains 13 residues. Drawing the rest from reference TRBV11-2 and TRBJ1-5, the complete variable domain is EAGVAQSPRYKIIEKRQSVAFWCNPISGHATLYWYQQILGQGPKLLIQFQNNGVVDDSQLPKDRFSAERLKGVDSTLKIQPAKLEDSAVYLCASSLAFDQPQHFGDGTRLSIL.

This chain connects TRBV12-2 to TRBJ2-4; the table's D call, TRBD2, was not checked against the DNA. TRBV12-2 is reported as a pseudogene. The CDR3 is 18 amino acids. The CDR3 DNA reads TGTGCAAGTCGCTTAGTCGGCGCAAATGGACGGACTAAAAACATTCAGTACTTC. It encodes CASRLVGANGRTKNIQYF.

This rearrangement joins TRBV19 to TRBJ2-4, with TRBD1 identical over 8 bases. The junction had 8 bases not matched to a gene; V was cut back by 1 base and J by 6 bases. The CDR3 is 16 amino acids. CDR1 is LNHDA and CDR2 is SQIVND in the germline V gene (reference sequence). CDR3 nucleotides: TGTGCCAGTAGTATAGGACCAGACAGGGGCACAAACATTCAGTACTTC. It specifies CASSIGPDRGTNIQYF.

In its sample, this clone was seen a few times. This chain joins TRBV28 and TRBJ2-2, with D possibly TRBD1 on 5 matching bases. Trimming pared 6 bases from V and 8 bases from J, leaving 10 bases between. The length of the CDR3 is 12 residues. Germline assignment: CDR1 MDHEN and CDR2 SYDVKM. CDR3 in DNA: TGTGCCAGCAGGACGTCAGGGGGGGAGCTGTTTTTT. It encodes CASRTSGGELFF.

The rearrangement links TRBV18 to TRBJ2-7; D is ambiguous. CDR1 KGHSH and CDR2 LQKENI come from the germline V gene. V lost 4 bases, J lost 1 base, and 11 bases lay in between. The CDR3 runs 14 residues. The CDR3 here is CASSLQTGSYEQYF. In DNA, the CDR3 is TGTGCCAGCTCACTTCAGACGGGTTCCTACGAGCAGTACTTC.

The gene calls are TRBV5-6 and TRBJ2-7; 9 bases fit TRBD1. V lost 4 bases and J lost 5; bases outside the gene matches: 7. This CDR3 is built from 14 residues. Germline V gene data show CDR1 as SGHDT and CDR2 as YYEEEE. CDR3 protein: CASSADRGSHEQYF. The DNA for the CDR3 is TGTGCCAGCAGCGCGGACAGGGGATCGCACGAGCAGTACTTC.

The chain uses TRBV18 and TRBJ2-4; 8 bases are a match to TRBD1. Trimming took 3 bases from V and 9 from J; bases not matched to a gene: 4. This CDR3 comprises 13 residues. In germline, CDR1 is KGHSH, CDR2 LQKENI. The CDR3 is CASSPQGAGIQYF. DNA for the CDR3: TGTGCCAGCTCACCGCAGGGGGCCGGCATTCAGTACTTC.

This clone occurred once. Other DNA sequences of this sample code for an identical CDR3. This sequence joins TRBV2 and TRBJ2-1, with a weak D call TRBD2 (5 bases). The CDR3 consists of 12 residues. Germline V lookup: CDR1 SNHLY, CDR2 FYNNEI. The V end lost 8 bases, the J end lost 1 base, and 6 bases lay between the germline ends. Written as DNA, the CDR3 is TGTGCCAGCCGGGGTTCCTACAATGAGCAGTTCTTC. It specifies CASRGSYNEQFF. The entire variable domain, with the rest obtained from reference TRBV2 and TRBJ2-1, is as follows: EPEVTQTPSHQVTQMGQEVILRCVPISNHLYFYWYRQILGQKVEFLVSFYNNEISEKSEIFDDQFSVERPDGSNFTLKIRSTKLEDSAMYFCASRGSYNEQFFGPGTRLTVL.

The chain has TRBV6-2 or TRBV6-3 and TRBJ1-1; D unclear. There are 15 residues in the CDR3. V lost 0 bases and J lost 5, with 13 bases in between. Germline V gene lookup returns CDR1 MNHEY and CDR2 SVGEGT. The CDR3 nucleotides are TGTGCCAGCAGTTACTCGCTAGGAGGAGGAACTGAAGCTTTCTTT. Translated: CASSYSLGGGTEAFF.

This clone was observed a handful of times. The chain couples TRBV10-3 to TRBJ2-3; 7 bases are a match to TRBD1. CDR3 length equals 13 residues. V shed 5 bases and J 6 bases; nucleotides not matched to a gene: 5. Looked up from germline, CDR1 is ENHRY and CDR2 is SYGVKD. CDR3 bases: TGTGCCATCAGTCTAGAGACAGGGGATACGCAGTATTTT. This gives the protein CAISLETGDTQYF.

The chain couples TRBV19 to TRBJ1-4, with 7 bases fitting TRBD1. J gave up 6 bases and V 4 bases, and 11 bases lay outside the gene matches. The CDR3 is made up of 16 amino acids. The V gene's germline CDR1 is LNHDA and CDR2 SQIVND (reference sequence). CDR3 DNA sequence: TGTGCCAGTAGTACCCGACAGGGCCGATCGGATGAAAAACTGTTTTTT. It specifies CASSTRQGRSDEKLFF.